These 9 T cell receptor beta chains share one sample of origin, sequenced in a study of T-cell memory formation after mild COVID-19 (TCRdb year 2021). Library preparation used 5' RACE. The instrument given in TCRdb is Illumina NovaSeq 6000. TCRdb ran its own pipeline on the public reads, namely fastp trimming at Q25 and MiXCR clone calling, and kept in-frame beta chains. Each entry is one CDR3 protein sequence, shown with its most common DNA and genes. The sample table records a few hundred thousand distinct CDR3 sequences; about 20% of these occur just once. Clones ranked in the top ten supply roughly 23% of the sample. Sample: PBMCs or a T cell subset sorted from them (not recorded which). Source of these receptors: a young man who had mild COVID-19 (a few samples of this study predate the infection). The sample titles of this study are shuffled in the database, so cell type and time point are left out; the donor was told from shared clones.

The rearrangement joins TRBV29-1 to TRBJ1-5; D is ambiguous. The CDR3 totals 13 residues. Trimming cost V 7 bases and J 4 bases, with 14 bases left between them. In germline, CDR1 is SQVTM, CDR2 ANQGSEA. The CDR3 spells CSARVSLNQPQHF. CDR3 DNA sequence: TGCAGCGCAAGGGTAAGCCTTAATCAGCCCCAGCATTTT.

The chain has TRBV7-9 and TRBJ1-1, with no clear D. The CDR3 has 13 residues. CDR1 is SEHNR and CDR2 is FQNEAQ in the germline V gene (reference sequence). Between the trimmed V and J ends, which lost 3 bases and 4 bases, there was a span of 9 bases. The CDR3 DNA reads TGTGCCAGCAGCTTCCCCGGGGTCACTGAAGCTTTCTTT. Translated, it gives CASSFPGVTEAFF. The whole variable domain, remainder taken from reference TRBV7-9 and TRBJ1-1, is DTGVSQNPRHKITKRGQNVTFRCDPISEHNRLYWYRQTLGQGPEFLTYFQNEAQLEKSRLLSDRFSAERPKGSFSTLEIQRTEQGDSAMYLCASSFPGVTEAFFGQGTRLTVV.

Remarks on this clonotype: One end of the junction fails to match germline, which may point to a read error. The rearrangement links TRBV12-3 or TRBV12-4 to TRBJ2-2; D possibly matches TRBD1 or TRBD2 (6 bases each). This CDR3 region has 16 residues. Here the CDR3 DNA reads TGTGCCAGCAGTTTCCCCCCGAAGGGGGGCACCTGGGAGCTGTTTTTT. Amino acids: CASSFPPKGGTWELFF.

J is TRBJ2-2 and V is TRBV6-5, with TRBD2 matching 12 bases. The ends lost 5 bases at V and 6 bases at J; junction bases unmatched: 4. CDR3 length: 15 residues. The germline V gene has CDR1 MNHEY and CDR2 SVGAGI. The CDR3 DNA follows: TGTGCCAGCAGTCGGACTAGCGGGGTGTCCGGGGAGCTGTTTTTT. Translation: CASSRTSGVSGELFF.

This sequence joins TRBV9 and TRBJ2-1; unclear D gene. The CDR3 is 14 amino acids. The V end was cut by 2 bases, the J end by 2 bases, with 8 bases between. Germline-derived CDR1 and CDR2 are SGDLS and YYNGEE. CDR3 coding DNA: TGTGCCAGCAGCGTCTCCCAACCCTACAATGAGCAGTTCTTC. It specifies CASSVSQPYNEQFF.

This clonotype has only a few counts. This rearrangement joins TRBV2 to TRBJ2-2, with D maybe TRBD1 (5 bases). Trimming removed 5 bases at V and 0 bases at J, with 16 bases between. The CDR3 runs to 17 residues. Germline V lookup: CDR1 SNHLY, CDR2 FYNNEI. The CDR3 here is CASSSGWGLSNTGELFF. Here the CDR3 DNA reads TGTGCCAGCAGTTCCGGGTGGGGCCTATCGAACACCGGGGAGCTGTTTTTT.

The chain employs TRBV5-1 and TRBJ2-5; 10 bases fit TRBD1. Germline lookup yields CDR1 SGHRS and CDR2 YFSETQ. The CDR3 contains 16 residues. V lost 4 bases, J lost 2 bases, and 8 bases stayed unmatched. The CDR3 region is CASSRTGTGVQETQYF. The CDR3 DNA reads as TGCGCCAGCAGCCGGACCGGGACAGGGGTTCAAGAGACCCAGTACTTC.

Written as DNA, the CDR3 is TGTGCCAGCAGCTCGATCGCAAATTCACCCCTCCACTTT. This translates into CASSSIANSPLHF. The chain employs TRBV5-6 and TRBJ1-6, with D uncertain. Per the germline V gene, CDR1 is SGHDT and CDR2 is YYEEEE. The CDR3 is 13 amino acids. The V end lost 3 bases, the J end lost 7 bases, and 8 bases lay between the germline ends.

The CDR3 DNA is TGCGCCAGCAGCTTAAACCTCGGGACAGGGAGTGCTGAAGCTTTCTTT. Its translation: CASSLNLGTGSAEAFF. The chain combines TRBV5-1 with TRBJ1-1, with 9 nucleotides matching TRBD1. Germline CDR1 and CDR2: SGHRS and YFSETQ. Trimming at V came to 2 bases and at J to 6 bases, leaving 11 bases not matched to a gene. The length of the CDR3 is 16 residues.